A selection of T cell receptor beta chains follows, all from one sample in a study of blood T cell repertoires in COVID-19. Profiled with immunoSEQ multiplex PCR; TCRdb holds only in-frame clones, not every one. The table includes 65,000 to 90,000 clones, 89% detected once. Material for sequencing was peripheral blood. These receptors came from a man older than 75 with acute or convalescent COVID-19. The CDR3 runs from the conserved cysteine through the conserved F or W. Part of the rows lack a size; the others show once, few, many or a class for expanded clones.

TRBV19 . CASSSGTGFSSGNTIYF
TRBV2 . CASSESGQYNSPLHF
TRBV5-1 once CASSLWGGEADTQYF
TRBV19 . CASSTVGTGYMETQYF
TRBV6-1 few CASSEQGTDTQYF
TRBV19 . CASSIGGRGGGYTF
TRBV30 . CAWSKPDRVSEAFF
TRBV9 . CASSEDNFISGNTIYF
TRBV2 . CAGSPGLAGGPTYNEQFF
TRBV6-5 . CASSYSRHFSYEQYF
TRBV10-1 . CASSDRGGAETQYF
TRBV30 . CAWSEGGGLAGGETQYF
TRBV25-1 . CASWDRTGNTIYF
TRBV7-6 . CANLGGDTEAFF
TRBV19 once CASSWTGGVVTEAFF
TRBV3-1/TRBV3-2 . CASSQGPSGGRGDTQYF
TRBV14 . CASSHPRDFGETQYF
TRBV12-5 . CASGGAQGAPYEQYF
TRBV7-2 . CASSPGQGLIQPQHF
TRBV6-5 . CASRAGDFNEKLFF
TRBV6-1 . CASSEPGNEKLFF
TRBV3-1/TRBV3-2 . CASSQFPGNTGELFF
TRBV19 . CASRRENTEAFF
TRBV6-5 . CASSYGDRGNSPLHF
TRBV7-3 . CASSLQGSTEAFF
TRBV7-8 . CASSFRRVSYNEQFF
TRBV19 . CASSVAAPSGAYGYTF
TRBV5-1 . CASSPQQGLGTEAFF
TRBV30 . CAWSRQRLSPTYEQYF
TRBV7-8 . CASSLTYEQYF
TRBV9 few CASSVEAGNYGYTF
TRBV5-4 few CASSLERLETQYF
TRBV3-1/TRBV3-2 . CASSQETETSRGYTF
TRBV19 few CASQNPGAPLHF
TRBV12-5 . CASGLVIGQHNQPQHF
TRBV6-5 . CASSYGISGGTDTQYF
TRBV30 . CAWRIGVGSPLHF
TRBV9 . CASSPRTGYNEQFF
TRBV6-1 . CASSESGGYSGNTIYF
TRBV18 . CASSPSTGGSHEQYF
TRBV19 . CASSTQWGGAEQFF
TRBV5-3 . CARSFHLRTGRYGYTF
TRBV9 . CASSLRQGGEAFF
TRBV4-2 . CASSLGEAATTEQYF
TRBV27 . CASTTLQGDTQYF
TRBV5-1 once CASSETGTGGEQYF
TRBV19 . CASRPQGAYTEAFF
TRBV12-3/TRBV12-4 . CASNLGQTEAFF
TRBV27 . CASSSDPTGVGHGYTF
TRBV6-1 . CASSDPGTGVGNTIYF
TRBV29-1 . CSADGGADEKLFF
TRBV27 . CASRRQATEKLFF
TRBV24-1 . CATSDVTGGSNQPQHF
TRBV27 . CASSLKAGPLQETQYF
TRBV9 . CASSVGSSGGQQETQYF